This paragraph reports one T cell receptor beta chain. No antigen is known for it. This record comes from a study of T cell responses to AZD1222 COVID-19 vaccine. Trimming pared 3 bases from V and 6 bases from J, leaving 16 bases between. This CDR3 contains 14 residues. Germline CDR1 and CDR2: SGHRS and YFSETQ. General observations from the study: Donors were largely white British and mainly female; clonal diversity was possibly underestimated.

Libraries were prepared by immunoSEQ multiplex PCR; TCRdb keeps only in-frame clonotypes and omits some of them. Among around 210,000 clones listed, around 94% were seen once. The material was peripheral blood, obtained 28 days after the second dose of the MenACWY control vaccine. The J gene is TRBJ2-7, the V gene TRBV5-1; the D gene could be TRBD1 or TRBD2 (7 bases each). The receptor's source is an adult who received the MenACWY meningococcal vaccine as a control. In DNA, the CDR3 is TGCGCCAGCAGCTCCCAGGGAGGGGGCGCCGAGCAGTACTTC. Translating gives CASSSQGGGAEQYF. The entire variable domain, with the rest obtained from reference TRBV5-1 and TRBJ2-7, is as follows: KAGVTQTPRYLIKTRGQQVTLSCSPISGHRSVSWYQQTPGQGLQFLFEYFSETQRNKGNFPGRFSGRQFSNSRSEMNVSTLELGDSALYLCASSSQGGGAEQYFGPGTRLTVT.